This TCR beta chain originates from a study of cytomegalovirus exposure and HLA in healthy donors (dated by TCRdb to the late 2010s). Background for the entire study: An earlier analysis of some 620 of the donors reported over 250 Gb of sequence data and around 120 million unique TCR beta sequences obtained from about 180 million T cells. The study aimed to test whether cataloging public T cell receptors could reveal signatures of past pathogen exposure. To predict cytomegalovirus infection status, the study combined high-throughput TCR immunosequencing, statistical association of individual TCRs with disease status, and machine learning. In the later analysis, no new phenotypic data were used to find candidate immune exposures; instead, reliance was placed on TCR beta sequences and their occurrence across donors. Four or five DR-DQ haplotypes were handled as single units for association and clustering, since linkage in the cohort was strong. Donor age, sex, ethnicity and CMV serostatus were compiled together with the repertoire data. Of the roughly 400 genotyped donors, 75% to 85% were placed in the genetic ancestry cluster associated with self-reported Caucasian donors. Among around 400 genotyped donors of the cohort, an average of approximately 240,000 unique TCR beta nucleotide sequences was sequenced per donor, of which approximately 19% were non-productive. The T cell repertoires of 666 subjects were profiled by immunosequencing and related to cytomegalovirus serostatus. A later analysis re-analyzed previously published TCR beta repertoires from 666 donors and added high-resolution HLA genotyping to study TCR occurrence patterns. Both class I and class II loci were covered by HLA typing, at four-digit resolution. Besides the first cohort of roughly 640 subjects, a separate validation cohort made up of roughly 130 different subjects was used. Typing coverage differed by locus: A, B, C, DRB1 and DQB1 were typed in roughly 629-640 donors, DQA1 in about 560, DPA1 in 600 to 610, and DPB1 in approximately 450. All discovery cohort repertoires had been generated using a single sequencing platform. A later genetic analysis used genome-wide SNP genotypes for 398 of the 666 donors, treating that subset as a discovery cohort. An earlier analysis of approximately 580 of the donors used high-throughput TCR beta sequencing to judge whether each TCR beta V gene segment behaved as functional or pseudogenic. An early release that covered about 600 HLA-typed donors contained approximately 300 gigabases of sequencing data and around 85 million unique TCR sequences.

Libraries were made using the immunoSEQ multiplex PCR assay. The multiplex PCR relied on a mix of 60 forward primers for TCR Vbeta segments and 13 reverse primers for TCR Jbeta segments. The CDR3 region of rearranged TCR beta genes was amplified from genomic DNA by a multiplex PCR assay. The Illumina HiSeq System was used to sequence the amplified TCR beta libraries as 87-base-pair reads. In the source study's methods: Across the 666 repertoires, a later analysis counted some 80 million unique TCR beta chains, 9.5 million to 13 million of which were shared by at least two donors. A nearest-neighbor algorithm error-corrected the raw reads and collapsed the reads into unique sequences, merging closely related sequences to remove PCR and sequencing errors. To assign V, D and J gene segments, CDR3 sequences were aligned to IMGT reference sequences. Each retained sequence needed at least a six-nucleotide match to both a V gene segment and a J gene segment. Rearrangements were called productive when the CDR3 lacked stop codons and stayed in frame with V and J; all others were non-productive. Following IMGT convention, CDR3 was defined as the stretch from the second conserved V-encoded cysteine to the conserved J-encoded phenylalanine. Sequences without an unambiguous match to a single V gene segment were excluded from the earlier analysis of a few hundred of the donors. In an earlier analysis of roughly 600 of the donors, a V segment was called functional when productive rearrangements were above 56.7%, and segregating when the standard deviation between donors exceeded 5%. A statistical classification framework was developed to diagnose cytomegalovirus status using the catalog of TCR beta chain sequences. In a later analysis, V and J genes were assigned by comparing TCR nucleotide sequences against IMGT/GENE-DB human TR gene sequences. Using the TCRdist pipeline, a later analysis assigned CDR3 sequences along with most-parsimonious VDJ recombination scenarios. In a later analysis, each TCR beta chain was defined by its CDR3 amino acid sequence together with its V-gene family, and reads lacking a unique V-gene family were excluded. In a later analysis, nearly 600 highly shared, low-generation-probability nucleotide sequences were removed to address suspected cross-contamination and a sequencing artifact. In a later analysis, a clonal expansion index was calculated for each public chain from normalized within-repertoire ranks of inferred template counts. A later analysis computed generation probabilities with a VDJ recombination model fitted to out-of-frame rearrangements, and checked the results against IGoR. In a later analysis, hypergeometric tests were used to score TCR-TCR, TCR-HLA and TCR-CMV co-occurrence, with a repertoire-size bias correction applied to TCR pairs. False discovery rates were estimated in a later analysis by permuting HLA or CMV assignments 20 times. In a later analysis, co-occurring TCRs were grouped with DBSCAN, and TCRdist sequence similarity was added when clustering was performed within HLA-allele-positive subsets. For co-occurrence clustering, repertoires with fewer than 30,000 or more than 120,000 public chains were excluded, along with a handful of repertoires with anomalous nucleotide sharing. TCRdb took over this immuneACCESS table, retaining in-frame rearrangements with V and J assigned. Such tables are incomplete; in checked studies, under half of the missing clones stem from an unresolved V gene, and the remainder is unexplained. V and J calls and clone size are copied from that table; D and trimming were computed from the DNA. This sample gives over 110,000 clones in total; around four fifths of them show up just once. 2.5% to 3.5% of the sample comes from the top ten.

Broader findings and caveats from the paper: A few of the identified cytomegalovirus-associated TCR beta chains were confirmed in vitro to be specific for cytomegalovirus antigens. Broadly in line with IMGT annotations, most TCR beta V segments showed up in productive rearrangements about 87% or about 30% of the time in an earlier analysis of 587 of the donors. V-gene and J-gene trimming of TCR beta chains was associated with a missense DCLRE1C variant in a later genetic analysis, and the association was replicated in an independent cohort. Because HLA typing was unavailable for some donors at each locus, only the typed subset was used in association tests. While some public TCRs were present in many individuals, most TCR sequences turned up only very rarely across donors. The classifier was reported to diagnose cytomegalovirus status with high specificity and sensitivity in both the original cohort and the validation cohort. A further reported finding was that TCR beta sequences accurately predicted the HLA-A and HLA-B alleles for most subjects in the first cohort. The earlier analysis of around 600 of the donors excluded some 16 rarely observed V segments, including chromosome 9 orphons, because counts were too low. A later analysis found that most CMV-associated TCR beta chains appeared HLA-restricted, with HLA associations seemingly driven largely by CMV exposure. CMV serostatus was the only immune exposure information available for the cohort. The presence/absence analyses assumed that sequencing depth was roughly uniform across donors, and that assumption may not be true. A cluster of highly shared sequence variants was judged likely to represent a technical artifact of the sequencing pipeline. The authors suggested that the approach could potentially be generalized to other disease states and immunological phenotypes. Compared with equally common non-associated chains, HLA-associated TCR beta chains in a later analysis were more clonally expanded and had lower generation probabilities. According to a later analysis, TCR association rates differed among HLA loci, with DRB1 alleles showing the most associated TCRs and HLA-C alleles showing the fewest. In a later genetic analysis, fewer N-insertions in productive TCRs were reported among donors in an Asian-associated ancestry cluster than the approximately 670-donor mean. A total of fewer than 200 TCR beta chains were listed by the study as associated with cytomegalovirus. A later analysis reported that several top co-occurrence clusters appeared linked to parvovirus B19, influenza, CMV and Epstein-Barr virus. This cohort had only TCR beta chains sequenced, and the lack of alpha or paired-chain data limited which features could be detected. In a later analysis, 16,951 TCR beta sequences were associated with specific HLA alleles at a false discovery rate of 0.05. Correlated functional status among segregating V segments might reflect linkage disequilibrium, but an unknown experimental factor could not be ruled out. Assigning TCR associations to individual alleles was difficult when HLA alleles, especially DR and DQ, strongly co-occurred.

This clone was found a few times. No cognate antigen has been identified for it. Per-base qualities were not stored, and no clone one base away is much larger. In total, 630 or so healthy bone marrow donors made up the cohort. At the time of sampling, every cohort member was nominally healthy, though immune exposures that went unrecorded were likely present. The donor tested CMV seronegative, placing the donor among the roughly 340 seronegative members of the cohort. Every donor gave a peripheral blood sample, and the peripheral blood mononuclear cells from that sample were used for TCR beta sequencing. Genomic DNA extraction from the blood cell samples was performed with the Qiagen DNeasy Blood Extraction Kit. This TCR was sampled from a female donor in good health and CMV-seronegative. Sequenced: PBMCs.

The CDR3: CASSRGSRNQPQHF. The DNA sequence follows: TGTGCCAGCAGCCGGGGATCGCGCAATCAGCCCCAGCATTTT. The chain links TRBV6-6 with TRBJ1-5, with the D gene not clear enough to name. The germline ends are 11 bases apart after V is trimmed by 6 bases and J by 2 bases. CDR1 is given as MNHNY and CDR2 as SVGAGI, both from the germline V gene (reference sequence). Counted from cysteine to phenylalanine, this CDR3 has 14 amino acids. Here the CDR3 DNA is all that survives: 42 bases in frame from base 1.